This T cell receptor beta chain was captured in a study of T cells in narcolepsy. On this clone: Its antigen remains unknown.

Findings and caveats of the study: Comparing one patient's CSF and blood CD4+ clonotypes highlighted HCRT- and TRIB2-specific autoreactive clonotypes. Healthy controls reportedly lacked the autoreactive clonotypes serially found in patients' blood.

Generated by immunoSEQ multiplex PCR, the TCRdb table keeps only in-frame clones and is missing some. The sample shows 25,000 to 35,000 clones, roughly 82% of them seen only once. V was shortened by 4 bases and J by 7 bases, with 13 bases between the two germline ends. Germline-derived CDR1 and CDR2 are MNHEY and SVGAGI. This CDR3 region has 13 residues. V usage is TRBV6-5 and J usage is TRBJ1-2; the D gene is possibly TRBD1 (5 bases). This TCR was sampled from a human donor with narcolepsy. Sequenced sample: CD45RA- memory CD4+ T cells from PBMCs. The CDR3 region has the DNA TGTGCCAGCAGTTGGGACCGCTCTGGTGGCTACACCTTC. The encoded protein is CASSWDRSGGYTF.